The 21 T cell receptor beta chains presented below share a single source sample, sequenced in a study of cytomegalovirus exposure and HLA in healthy donors (dated by TCRdb to 2016 to 2017). Library creation used the immunoSEQ multiplex PCR assay. The multiplex PCR relied on a mix of 60 forward primers for TCR Vbeta segments and 13 reverse primers for TCR Jbeta segments. In its TCRdb copy, this immuneACCESS table keeps in-frame sequences only and misses some clones. Where compared with another copy, unresolved V genes explain less than half of these, and the others have no known cause. This sample comprises 160,000 or so clones, 60% to 85% of them detected only once. The top ten constitute more than 5% of the sample. Sequenced sample: PBMCs. Receptors were obtained from a man aged 40-49 years in good health and CMV-seronegative.

This chain uses TRBV6-5 with TRBJ1-1; the D gene is possibly TRBD1 (6 bases). This CDR3 has 13 amino acids. V was trimmed by 6 bases and J by 3 bases, leaving 11 bases between them. From germline, CDR1 is MNHEY and CDR2 SVGAGI. In DNA form, the CDR3 reads TGTGCCAGCAGGGGGAACAGGGACACTGAAGCTTTCTTT. Residues: CASRGNRDTEAFF.

The chain uses TRBV4-1 and TRBJ2-7; D is uncertain. V lost 3 bases and J 2 bases, leaving 11 bases between the germline ends. CDR3 length equals 14 residues. Germline V gene lookup returns CDR1 MGHRA and CDR2 YSYEKL. CDR3 sequence: CASSHRTGAYEQYF. The CDR3 DNA is TGCGCCAGCAGCCACCGAACCGGAGCCTACGAGCAGTACTTC.

The V gene is TRBV7-9, the J gene TRBJ2-3, with D possibly TRBD2 on 6 matching bases. Between the trimmed V and J ends, which lost 7 bases and 0 bases, there was a span of 14 bases. This CDR3 has 15 amino acids. Germline CDR1 and CDR2: SEHNR and FQNEAQ (reference sequence). CDR3 sequence reads: CASTPSRGSTDTQYF. The CDR3, as DNA: TGTGCCAGCACCCCAAGTCGGGGGAGCACAGATACGCAGTATTTT.

The gene calls are TRBV2 and TRBJ1-1, with 9 bases fitting TRBD1. CDR1 SNHLY and CDR2 FYNNEI come from the germline V gene. J gave up 7 bases and V 5 bases, and 8 bases lay outside the gene matches. This CDR3 is 14 amino acids long. The CDR3 here is CASSLQGAAIEAFF. The CDR3 coding sequence is TGTGCCAGCAGTTTACAGGGGGCGGCGATTGAAGCTTTCTTT.

The rearrangement links TRBV19 to TRBJ2-5, with D maybe TRBD2 (6 bases). The CDR3 is 14 amino acids. Trimming took off 2 bases at V and 5 bases at J, with 12 bases between the two ends. The germline gives CDR1 LNHDA, CDR2 SQIVND (reference sequence). This chain's CDR3 is CASSINGAGETQYF. Here the CDR3 DNA reads TGTGCCAGTAGTATAAATGGGGCGGGGGAGACCCAGTACTTC.

V gene TRBV6-1 combines with J gene TRBJ2-7; possibly TRBD2 for D (5 bases). Germline assignment: CDR1 MNHNS and CDR2 SASEGT. The CDR3 contains 15 residues. The V end lost 0 bases, the J end lost 0 bases, and 9 bases lay between the germline ends. CDR3 amino acids: CASSEARAGSYEQYF. The CDR3 DNA reads as TGTGCCAGCAGTGAAGCGAGGGCCGGCTCCTACGAGCAGTACTTC.

This clone was counted once. The rearrangement uses TRBV30 and TRBJ2-1, with 7 bases identical to TRBD1. The V segment lost 1 base and the J segment 2 bases; nucleotides outside the gene matches: 2. CDR1 and CDR2 (germline): GTSNPN, SVGIG (reference sequence). This CDR3 has 14 residues. The DNA for the CDR3 is TGTGCCTGGAGTGCGACAGGGCCCTACAATGAGCAGTTCTTC. As protein: CAWSATGPYNEQFF.

V gene TRBV5-1 combines with J gene TRBJ2-3; a weak D match, TRBD1 (5 bases). Deletions cut 3 bases from V and 1 base from J, with 12 bases between. Germline-derived CDR1 and CDR2 are SGHRS and YFSETQ. The CDR3 length is 15 residues. Here the CDR3 reads CASSSQQGRTDTQYF. The CDR3 DNA sequence: TGCGCCAGCAGCTCCCAGCAGGGTCGCACAGATACGCAGTATTTT.

This chain joins TRBV7-2 and TRBJ2-7; 9 bases map to TRBD2. The V gene end was trimmed by 2 bases and the J gene end by 2 bases; junction bases not matched to a gene: 13. The CDR3 runs 18 residues. CDR1 and CDR2 from the germline V gene are SGHTA and FQGNSA. The CDR3 loop is CASSLREIAGENTYEQYF. The CDR3 DNA sequence: TGTGCCAGCAGCTTAAGGGAGATAGCGGGGGAGAATACCTACGAGCAGTACTTC.

The rearrangement uses TRBV6-5 and TRBJ1-3; 8 nucleotides align to TRBD1. This CDR3 region has 14 residues. Germline-derived CDR1 and CDR2 are MNHEY and SVGAGI. V lost 5 bases, J lost 4 bases, and 4 bases stayed unmatched. The CDR3 here is CASSLRQGGNTIYF. CDR3 sequence (DNA): TGTGCCAGCAGTCTGAGACAGGGGGGAAACACCATATATTTT.

The chain is built from TRBV4-1 and TRBJ2-3, with a tentative D call TRBD1 (6 bases). Germline V gene data show CDR1 as MGHRA and CDR2 as YSYEKL. CDR3 length: 16 residues. Trimming stripped 6 bases from V and 5 bases from J, with 21 bases between. The DNA for the CDR3 is TGCGCCAGCAGTCGACCTGGGACAAAGGGGATAGATACGCAGTATTTT. Its protein product is CASSRPGTKGIDTQYF.

The V gene is TRBV27, the J gene TRBJ1-6; D not resolved. The germline V gene encodes CDR1 MNHEY and CDR2 SMNVEV (reference sequence). V lost 4 bases, J lost 0 bases, and 10 bases lay in between. The CDR3 runs 16 residues. CDR3 amino acids: CASSSPRSSYNSPLHF. In nucleotides, the CDR3 is TGTGCCAGCAGTTCCCCCCGCAGCTCCTATAATTCACCCCTCCACTTT.

The genes are TRBV7-9 and TRBJ2-5; possibly TRBD2 for D (6 bases). V dropped 1 base and J dropped 5 bases, with 8 bases sitting between them. CDR3 size: 13 residues. Germline assignment: CDR1 SEHNR and CDR2 FQNEAQ (reference sequence). CDR3 sequence (DNA): TGTGCCAGCAGCTTAGGAGGGAGGGAGACCCAGTACTTC. Translated, it gives CASSLGGRETQYF.

The CDR3, as DNA: TGTGCCAGTACCCTAGGGGGAGTGAACACTGAAGCTTTCTTT. Translated, it gives CASTLGGVNTEAFF. The J gene is TRBJ1-1, the V gene TRBV19; perhaps TRBD1 as D (6 bases). The CDR3 extends over 14 amino acids. The germline CDR1 and CDR2 sequences are LNHDA and SQIVND (reference sequence). V lost 7 bases, J lost 0 bases, and 12 bases lay in between.

There are a few counts of this clone. The V gene is TRBV10-3, the J gene TRBJ1-3; no clear D. This CDR3 contains 16 residues. V lost 3 bases to trimming and J lost 4 bases, with 16 bases between them. Germline V gene lookup returns CDR1 ENHRY and CDR2 SYGVKD. The CDR3 reads CAISESGLPSGNTIYF. The CDR3 DNA reads as TGTGCCATCAGTGAAAGTGGGCTCCCGTCCGGAAACACCATATATTTT.

The chain combines TRBV6-1 with TRBJ2-7, with D maybe TRBD1 (7 bases). The germline gives CDR1 MNHNS, CDR2 SASEGT. V was trimmed by 4 bases and J by 5 bases, leaving 12 bases between them. This CDR3 is built from 13 residues. The CDR3 sequence: CASSGGRGDEQYF. The CDR3 coding sequence is TGTGCCAGCAGTGGGGGCAGGGGGGACGAGCAGTACTTC.

This rearrangement joins TRBV2 to TRBJ2-1; TRBD1 matches at 8 bases. The V gene end was trimmed by 6 bases and the J gene end by 5 bases; junction bases not matched to a gene: 6. Germline values: CDR1 SNHLY, CDR2 FYNNEI. CDR3 length: 14 amino acids. The chain's CDR3 is CASSPGTGNNEQFF. For the CDR3, the DNA is TGTGCCAGCAGCCCCGGGACAGGAAACAATGAGCAGTTCTTC.

CDR3 residues: CASSPGLGEQYF. For the CDR3, the DNA is TGTGCCAGCAGCCCCGGGTTGGGCGAGCAGTACTTC. The chain employs TRBV13 and TRBJ2-7; unclear D gene. Trimming stripped 5 bases from V and 6 bases from J, with 11 bases between. The CDR3 is 12 residues long. Looked up from germline, CDR1 is PRHDT and CDR2 is FYEKMQ (reference sequence). The complete variable domain, with remaining parts taken from reference TRBV13 and TRBJ2-7, reads AAGVIQSPRHLIKEKRETATLKCYPIPRHDTVYWYQQGPGQDPQFLISFYEKMQSDKGSIPDRFSAQQFSDYHSELNMSSLELGDSALYFCASSPGLGEQYFGPGTRLTVT.

This clone showed up just once. This chain uses TRBV7-8 with TRBJ1-5, with 9 nucleotides matching TRBD1. With 5 bases clipped from V and 1 base from J, the junction kept 3 bases outside the gene matches. The CDR3 contains 15 residues. Germline V gene data show CDR1 as SGHVS and CDR2 as FQNEAQ. The DNA for the CDR3 is TGTGCCAGCAGCCCGGGGACAGGGAGCAATCAGCCCCAGCATTTT. Translated: CASSPGTGSNQPQHF.

This clone showed up just a few times. The rearrangement joins TRBV6-1 to TRBJ2-7; D may be TRBD1 (6 bases). The germline gives CDR1 MNHNS, CDR2 SASEGT. The CDR3 totals 14 residues. Trimming pared 6 bases from V and 1 base from J, leaving 13 bases between. CDR3 loop: CASSGQTPSYEQYF. DNA for the CDR3: TGTGCCAGCAGCGGACAGACTCCTTCCTACGAGCAGTACTTC.

The chain carries TRBV7-2 and TRBJ1-2; possible D gene TRBD1, 6 bases. CDR3 size: 14 residues. Trimming cost V 1 base and J 8 bases, with 14 bases left between them. CDR1 SGHTA and CDR2 FQGNSA come from the germline V gene. CDR3 protein: CASSLGTVGGGYTF. The DNA of the CDR3 is TGTGCCAGCAGCTTAGGGACGGTAGGGGGAGGCTACACCTTC.